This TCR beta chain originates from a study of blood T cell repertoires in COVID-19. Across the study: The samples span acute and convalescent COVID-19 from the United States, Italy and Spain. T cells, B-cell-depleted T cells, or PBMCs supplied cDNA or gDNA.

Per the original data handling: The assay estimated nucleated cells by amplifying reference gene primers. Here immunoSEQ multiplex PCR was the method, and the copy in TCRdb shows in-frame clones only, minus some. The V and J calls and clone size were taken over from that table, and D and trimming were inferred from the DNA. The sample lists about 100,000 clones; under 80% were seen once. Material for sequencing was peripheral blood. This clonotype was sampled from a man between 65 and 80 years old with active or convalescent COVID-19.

The CDR3 sequence is CASSFRRGGNTGELFF. DNA of the CDR3: TGTGCCAGCAGCTTTCGTCGAGGGGGGAACACCGGGGAGCTGTTTTTT. The chain is built from TRBV11-2 and TRBJ2-2; D possibly corresponds to TRBD1 (6 bases). This CDR3 is 16 amino acids long. The germline V and J ends were trimmed by 3 bases and 1 base, with 12 bases remaining between them. The germline gives CDR1 SGHAT, CDR2 FQNNGV.